A single sample gave rise to the 13 T cell receptor beta chains below, sequenced in a study of blood T cell repertoires in COVID-19. Libraries were prepared by immunoSEQ multiplex PCR; TCRdb keeps only in-frame clonotypes and omits some of them. Of some 130,000 clones listed, around 89% are singletons. Sequenced input: peripheral blood. The source is a man between 60 and 75 years old with COVID-19, enrolled during active disease.

The rearrangement links TRBV6-5 to TRBJ2-1; weak D call: TRBD1 (7 bases). V shed 7 bases and J shed 2 bases, with 15 bases lying between them. This CDR3 contains 15 residues. In germline, CDR1 is MNHEY, CDR2 SVGAGI. The CDR3 sequence: CASTQGGSPYNEQFF. The CDR3, as DNA: TGTGCCAGCACCCAGGGGGGCTCCCCCTACAATGAGCAGTTCTTC.

The rearrangement joins TRBV5-1 to TRBJ2-3; perhaps TRBD2 as D (6 bases). Trimming pared 4 bases from V and 0 bases from J, leaving 15 bases between. CDR1 and CDR2 (germline): SGHRS, YFSETQ. This CDR3 is built from 16 residues. CDR3 DNA: TGCGCCAGCAGCCCTCCGGAGGGCCTCAGCACAGATACGCAGTATTTT. Amino acid sequence: CASSPPEGLSTDTQYF. The entire variable domain, with the rest obtained from reference TRBV5-1 and TRBJ2-3, is as follows: KAGVTQTPRYLIKTRGQQVTLSCSPISGHRSVSWYQQTPGQGLQFLFEYFSETQRNKGNFPGRFSGRQFSNSRSEMNVSTLELGDSALYLCASSPPEGLSTDTQYFGPGTRLTVL.

The chain carries TRBV5-6 and TRBJ1-2; 8 nucleotides line up with TRBD1. The germline V gene encodes CDR1 SGHDT and CDR2 YYEEEE. J was trimmed by 4 bases and V by 0 bases; bases with no gene match: 8. This CDR3 has 16 amino acids. DNA for the CDR3: TGTGCCAGCAGCTTGGCCAGGTCAGGGGGCTCCTATGGCTACACCTTC. Translation gives CASSLARSGGSYGYTF.

In the case of this clone: This sample includes further DNA sequences coding for the same CDR3. The chain combines TRBV7-2 with TRBJ1-5; D is unclear. The CDR3 is made up of 13 amino acids. V lost 5 bases to trimming and J lost 3 bases, with 8 bases between them. Germline CDR1 reads SGHTA; CDR2 reads FQGNSA. The CDR3 is CASSLIDNQPQHF. Written as DNA, the CDR3 is TGTGCCAGCAGCCTTATAGACAATCAGCCCCAGCATTTT.

V gene TRBV29-1 combines with J gene TRBJ1-4; no definite D call. Deletions cut 7 bases from V and 0 bases from J, with 18 bases between. CDR3 length: 16 amino acids. Germline CDR1 reads SQVTM; CDR2 reads ANQGSEA. The CDR3 nucleotides are TGCAGCGCCAAAACAAAAGGAGTTGCAACTAATGAAAAACTGTTTTTT. Translation gives CSAKTKGVATNEKLFF.

The chain carries TRBV6-1 and TRBJ2-3; TRBD2 agrees at 7 bases. Germline-derived CDR1 and CDR2 are MNHNS and SASEGT. This CDR3 is built from 16 residues. J was trimmed by 2 bases and V by 1 base; bases with no gene match: 6. As DNA, the CDR3 is TGTGCCAGCAGTGAAGTTGGGGGGGGGATCACAGATACGCAGTATTTT. Translation: CASSEVGGGITDTQYF.

CDR3 protein: CAWRGDLREYF. CDR3 nucleotides: TGTGCCTGGAGGGGAGACCTTAGGGAGTACTTC. The V gene is TRBV30, the J gene TRBJ2-5, with D maybe TRBD2 (5 bases). Trimming pared 3 bases from V and 12 bases from J, leaving 14 bases between. Germline V gives CDR1 GTSNPN, CDR2 SVGIG (reference sequence). The CDR3 consists of 11 residues.

The chain carries TRBV11-2 and TRBJ1-1; 9 bases agree with TRBD1. CDR1 and CDR2 (germline): SGHAT, FQNNGV. Losses at the gene ends were 2 bases for V and 8 bases for J; bases not matched to a gene: 9. The length of the CDR3 is 15 residues. Here the CDR3 DNA reads TGTGCCAGCAGCTTACTTGGGGCCGGGACAGGGGAAGCTTTCTTT. It is translated as CASSLLGAGTGEAFF.

The CDR3 loop reads CASKFGGSTDTQYF. Written as DNA, the CDR3 is TGTGCCAGCAAATTCGGAGGCAGCACAGATACGCAGTATTTT. The gene calls are TRBV6-6 and TRBJ2-3; perhaps TRBD2 as D (5 bases). The V end was cut by 7 bases, the J end by 0 bases, with 11 bases between. CDR3 length: 14 amino acids. Germline CDR1 is MNHNY and CDR2 is SVGAGI (reference sequence).

The V call is TRBV4-1, the J call TRBJ1-1; D call uncertain. The germline V gene encodes CDR1 MGHRA and CDR2 YSYEKL. Between the trimmed V and J ends, which lost 7 bases and 1 base, there was a span of 10 bases. The CDR3 loop spans 13 amino acids. CDR3: CASIIHRNTEAFF. The CDR3 DNA reads as TGCGCCAGCATTATACACCGGAACACTGAAGCTTTCTTT.

This chain connects TRBV27 to TRBJ2-7, with 11 bases that match TRBD1. The junction had 9 bases not matched to a gene; V was cut back by 3 bases and J by 2 bases. The CDR3 has 17 residues. The germline V gene has CDR1 MNHEY and CDR2 SMNVEV (reference sequence). This chain's CDR3 is CASSFRTGGPGPYEQYF. CDR3 in DNA: TGTGCCAGCAGTTTTAGGACAGGGGGCCCAGGTCCCTACGAGCAGTACTTC.

Only one count was recorded for this clone. V gene TRBV11-3 combines with J gene TRBJ2-1; 8 positions match TRBD1. The CDR3 is 16 residues long. V was pared by 3 bases and J by 6 bases, with 10 bases of the junction left unmatched. The germline V gene encodes CDR1 SGHNT and CDR2 YENEEA. The CDR3 DNA sequence: TGTGCCAGCAGCTTGGCTCGACAGGGGATCCGCAATGAGCAGTTCTTC. This translates into CASSLARQGIRNEQFF.

The gene calls are TRBV2 and TRBJ2-5; D is possibly TRBD1 (5 bases). Trimming pared 3 bases from V and 5 bases from J, leaving 16 bases between. Per the germline V gene, CDR1 is SNHLY and CDR2 is FYNNEI. The CDR3 is 15 residues long. The CDR3 nucleotides are TGTGCCAGCAGTGATGCCGCAGGGTTGAGTGAGACCCAGTACTTC. The encoded protein is CASSDAAGLSETQYF.